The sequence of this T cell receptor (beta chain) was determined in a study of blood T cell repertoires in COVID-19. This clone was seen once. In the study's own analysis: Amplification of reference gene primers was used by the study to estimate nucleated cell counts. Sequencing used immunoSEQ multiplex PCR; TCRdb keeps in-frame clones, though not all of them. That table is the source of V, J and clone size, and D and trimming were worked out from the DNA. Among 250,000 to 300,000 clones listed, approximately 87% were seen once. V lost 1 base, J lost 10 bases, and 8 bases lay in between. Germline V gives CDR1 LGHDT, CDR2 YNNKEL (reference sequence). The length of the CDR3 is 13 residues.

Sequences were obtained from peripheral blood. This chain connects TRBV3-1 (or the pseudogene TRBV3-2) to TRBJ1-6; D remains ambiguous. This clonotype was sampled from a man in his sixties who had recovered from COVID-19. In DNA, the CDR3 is TGTGCCAGCAGCCAAGTTCGAGCGTCACCCCTCCACTTT. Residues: CASSQVRASPLHF.